The rows below give T cell receptor beta chains drawn from one sample of a study of T-cell reconstitution after alpha-beta-depleted transplantation in children. TCRdb re-analysed the PCR reads in MiXCR, keeping a single row per CDR3 protein. This sample has about 830,000 distinct CDR3 sequences, with about 16% found just once. This specimen consisted of PBMCs, mostly from graft donor cells, obtained 360 days after TCRalphabeta/CD19-depleted stem cell transplant. Every receptor here comes from a male patient aged 10 to 17 who had a stem cell transplant for acute lymphoblastic leukemia, so the T cells may come from the graft donor. Each CDR3 is given with its conserved first and last residue. A D gene is named only where the DNA matches it firmly. For some rows the clone size is stated as once, few or many, or as a class when expanded; others skip it.

TRBV6-5	few	17	NA	TRBJ2-1	CASSYSLSTGTTDEQFF	TGTGCCAGCAGTTACTCTCTTTCGACAGGTACTACGGATGAGCAGTTCTTC
TRBV12-3/TRBV12-4	NA	15	NA	TRBJ2-7	CASSPRPVGPHEQYF	TGTGCCAGCAGTCCCCGTCCTGTGGGTCCCCACGAGCAGTACTTC
TRBV25-1	NA	16	NA	TRBJ2-5	CASSRAGRRKGETQYF	TGTGCCAGCAGTAGAGCGGGTCGACGGAAAGGGGAGACCCAGTACTTC
TRBV5-1	many	14	NA	TRBJ1-2	CASSLGAGNYGYTF	TGCGCCAGCAGCTTGGGGGCAGGGAACTATGGCTACACCTTC
TRBV27	NA	15	NA	TRBJ1-2	CASRHSGRYNYGYTF	TGTGCCAGCAGACATTCAGGGAGGTATAACTATGGCTACACCTTC
TRBV25-1	few	17	NA	TRBJ2-6	CASSEYNQGAGANVLTF	TGTGCCAGCAGTGAATATAACCAGGGAGCTGGGGCCAACGTCCTGACTTTC
TRBV5-6	few	19	NA	TRBJ2-1	CASSLFSGGMTAGEGEQFF	TGTGCCAGCAGCTTGTTTTCCGGGGGCATGACGGCGGGAGAAGGTGAGCAGTTCTTC
TRBV28	few	15	NA	TRBJ2-1	CASSTGSLRGNEQFF	TGTGCCAGCAGCACAGGGAGTTTGAGGGGCAATGAGCAGTTCTTC
TRBV6-5	NA	17	TRBD1	TRBJ2-2	CASSPNAGTANTGELFF	TGTGCCAGCAGCCCGAACGCCGGGACAGCTAACACCGGGGAGCTGTTTTTT
TRBV20-1	NA	12	TRBD1	TRBJ2-5	CSAAPQGETQYF	TGCAGTGCCGCTCCACAGGGGGAGACCCAGTACTTC
TRBV5-1	NA	15	TRBD2	TRBJ2-2	CASSLQAPGGGELFF	TGCGCCAGCAGCCTCCAAGCCCCGGGAGGCGGGGAGCTGTTTTTT
TRBV5-1	NA	15	NA	TRBJ2-7	CASSLRGLPSYEQYF	TGCGCCAGCAGCCTTAGGGGACTCCCCTCCTACGAGCAGTACTTC
TRBV12-3/TRBV12-4	few	15	NA	TRBJ2-7	CASSFGEGGHYEQYF	TGTGCCAGCAGTTTTGGTGAGGGCGGTCACTACGAGCAGTACTTC
TRBV10-3	few	14	NA	TRBJ1-5	CAISGAGGHQPQHF	TGTGCCATCAGTGGGGCCGGGGGTCATCAGCCCCAGCATTTT
TRBV5-1	many	14	NA	TRBJ2-1	CASSDGQTYNEQFF	TGCGCCAGCAGTGACGGACAAACGTACAATGAGCAGTTCTTC
TRBV7-2	NA	14	TRBD2	TRBJ2-7	CAGGRAGTKYEQYF	TGTGCCGGAGGCAGAGCGGGGACGAAGTACGAGCAGTACTTC
TRBV24-1	few	19	TRBD2	TRBJ2-1	CATSESGTQTSGRLDEQFF	TGTGCCACCAGTGAATCCGGGACACAGACTAGCGGGAGGTTAGATGAGCAGTTCTTC
TRBV12-3/TRBV12-4	NA	17	NA	TRBJ2-3	CASSSVRLPLITDTQYF	TGTGCCAGCAGTTCGGTCAGGCTCCCTTTAATCACAGATACGCAGTATTTT
TRBV4-1	few	15	TRBD1	TRBJ2-7	CASSQQGTGDRAQYF	TGCGCCAGCAGCCAACAGGGGACAGGTGACAGGGCGCAGTACTTC
TRBV5-1	NA	14	NA	TRBJ2-2	CASSTQGTTGELFF	TGCGCCAGCAGCACACAGGGAACCACCGGGGAGCTGTTTTTT
TRBV19	NA	14	NA	TRBJ2-2	CASSSLAPTGELFF	TGTGCCAGTAGTTCCCTAGCGCCCACCGGGGAGCTGTTTTTT
TRBV5-5	NA	16	TRBD2	TRBJ2-5	CASSLEGLAGGETQYF	TGTGCCAGCAGCTTGGAGGGACTAGCGGGAGGAGAGACCCAGTACTTC
TRBV4-2	once	18	NA	TRBJ2-6	CASREGRDTSSGANVLTF	TGTGCCAGCAGGGAAGGGAGGGACACAAGCTCTGGGGCCAACGTCCTGACTTTC
TRBV10-2	few	14	TRBD2	TRBJ2-5	CASSKGLAWETQYF	TGCGCCAGCAGTAAGGGACTAGCTTGGGAGACCCAGTACTTC
TRBV12-3/TRBV12-4	many	11	NA	TRBJ2-3	CASSLANTQYF	TGTGCCAGCAGTTTGGCGAATACGCAGTATTTT
TRBV6-2/TRBV6-3	few	18	TRBD2	TRBJ2-7	CASSPIPPGWRESYEQYF	TGTGCCAGCAGCCCTATTCCCCCGGGCTGGCGGGAGTCCTACGAGCAGTACTTC
TRBV28	few	18	TRBD1	TRBJ2-7	CASSWGAFDRAIRYEQYF	TGTGCCAGCAGTTGGGGCGCCTTTGACAGGGCAATAAGGTACGAGCAGTACTTC
TRBV12-3/TRBV12-4	few	16	TRBD2	TRBJ2-3	CASSHRREASTDTQYF	TGTGCCAGCAGTCATCGGCGGGAGGCTAGCACAGATACGCAGTATTTT
TRBV13	few	17	TRBD2	TRBJ2-1	CASSKVAGGPSWNEQFF	TGTGCCAGCAGCAAAGTAGCGGGAGGGCCTTCGTGGAATGAGCAGTTCTTC